Following are 14 T cell receptor beta chains from one sample sequenced in a study of blood T cell repertoires in COVID-19. The assay was immunoSEQ multiplex PCR, and TCRdb's table has in-frame clones only and misses some. The sample carries about 320,000 clones, roughly 90% recorded once. Sequenced material: PBMCs or T cells enriched from blood (not recorded which). Every receptor here comes from a woman in her late teens or twenties who had recovered from COVID-19.

This clone was picked up one time. V is TRBV19 and J is TRBJ1-2, with 8 bases identical to TRBD1. Looked up from germline, CDR1 is LNHDA and CDR2 is SQIVND (reference sequence). The CDR3 extends over 15 amino acids. With 7 bases clipped from V and 4 bases from J, the junction kept 11 bases outside the gene matches. This CDR3 reads CASTPDRAPIYGYTF. CDR3 coding DNA: TGTGCCAGTACCCCGGACAGGGCTCCTATCTATGGCTACACCTTC.

The chain couples TRBV28 to TRBJ1-3; 7 positions match TRBD1. Losses at the gene ends were 6 bases for V and 0 bases for J; bases not matched to a gene: 17. Germline CDR1 and CDR2: MDHEN and SYDVKM. The CDR3 runs to 19 residues. In nucleotides, the CDR3 is TGTGCCAGCAGCCGACTCGAGGGGGCCTTAATCTACTCTGGAAACACCATATATTTT. It encodes CASSRLEGALIYSGNTIYF.

This clone was counted only a few times. This chain uses TRBV11-2 with TRBJ2-7; 7 bases fit TRBD1. The CDR3 contains 16 residues. Trimming took 5 bases from V and 0 from J; bases not matched to a gene: 10. The germline V gene has CDR1 SGHAT and CDR2 FQNNGV. For the CDR3, the DNA is TGTGCCAGCAGCCTACGCGCCGGGACAGCCTCCTACGAGCAGTACTTC. Amino acid sequence: CASSLRAGTASYEQYF.

V and J are TRBV5-6 and TRBJ1-2; 10 bases line up with TRBD1. This CDR3 region has 16 residues. J was trimmed by 5 bases and V by 3 bases; bases with no gene match: 10. Germline V gives CDR1 SGHDT, CDR2 YYEEEE. Here the CDR3 reads CASSWATGGVEYGYTF. The CDR3 nucleotides are TGTGCCAGCAGCTGGGCGACAGGGGGCGTGGAGTATGGCTACACCTTC.

This chain links TRBV10-3 with TRBJ2-1; no definite D call. The germline V gene has CDR1 ENHRY and CDR2 SYGVKD. Trimming removed 0 bases from V and 1 base from J, with 7 bases in between. This CDR3 is built from 15 residues. CDR3 bases: TGTGCCATCAGTGAGTCTGCTATTTCCTACAATGAGCAGTTCTTC. It codes for CAISESAISYNEQFF.

V usage is TRBV7-2 and J usage is TRBJ1-1; D is unresolved. Trimming pared 2 bases from V and 1 base from J, leaving 8 bases between. The germline gives CDR1 SGHTA, CDR2 FQGNSA. The CDR3 consists of 14 residues. In DNA form, the CDR3 reads TGTGCCAGCAGCTTAAATTGGCAGAACACTGAAGCTTTCTTT. Encoded protein: CASSLNWQNTEAFF. Full variable domain (rest looked up from reference TRBV7-2 and TRBJ1-1): GAGVSQSPSNKVTEKGKDVELRCDPISGHTALYWYRQSLGQGLEFLIYFQGNSAPDKSGLPSDRFSAERTGGSVSTLTIQRTQQEDSAVYLCASSLNWQNTEAFFGQGTRLTVV.

The chain combines TRBV5-1 with TRBJ2-7, with TRBD1 matching over 7 bases. The CDR3 extends over 14 amino acids. V lost 0 bases, J lost 4 bases, and 4 bases stayed unmatched. CDR1 and CDR2 from the germline V gene are SGHRS and YFSETQ. CDR3 in DNA: TGCGCCAGCAGCTTGGCCGGGACAGCATACGAGCAGTACTTC. Its protein product is CASSLAGTAYEQYF.

This chain uses TRBV13 with TRBJ2-7, with D possibly TRBD2 on 5 matching bases. Germline V gives CDR1 PRHDT, CDR2 FYEKMQ (reference sequence). V dropped 2 bases and J dropped 2 bases, with 10 bases sitting between them. The CDR3 extends over 14 amino acids. CDR3 protein: CASSLWGSAYEQYF. CDR3 sequence (DNA): TGTGCCAGCAGCTTATGGGGTAGCGCCTACGAGCAGTACTTC.

This clone was picked up one time. The rearrangement joins TRBV5-4 to TRBJ2-7; perhaps TRBD1 as D (5 bases). Germline CDR1 SGHNT, CDR2 YYREEE (reference sequence). Trimming took 0 bases from V and 1 from J, leaving 11 bases between them. The CDR3 consists of 15 residues. The CDR3 DNA reads as TGTGCCAGCAGCTTGGAGTTGGCAGGGTCCTACGAGCAGTACTTC. Protein product: CASSLELAGSYEQYF. Looking up the rest from reference TRBV5-4 and TRBJ2-7 gives the full variable domain: ETGVTQSPTHLIKTRGQQVTLRCSSQSGHNTVSWYQQALGQGPQFIFQYYREEENGRGNFPPRFSGLQFPNYSSELNVNALELDDSALYLCASSLELAGSYEQYFGPGTRLTVT.

The chain has TRBV4-1 and TRBJ1-6, with TRBD1 identical over 10 bases. CDR1 is MGHRA and CDR2 is YSYEKL in the germline V gene. Trimming at V came to 6 bases and at J to 8 bases, leaving 10 bases not matched to a gene. CDR3 length: 16 residues. The CDR3 DNA reads TGCGCCAGCAGAGACGAGGACAGGGGGAATGATTCACCCCTCCACTTT. This codes for CASRDEDRGNDSPLHF.

The V gene is TRBV6-2 or TRBV6-3, the J gene TRBJ2-7; 12 nucleotides match TRBD2. The CDR3 runs 16 residues. Unmatched junction bases numbered 7, after V lost 2 bases and J lost 5 bases. Germline values: CDR1 MNHEY, CDR2 SVGEGT. CDR3 loop: CASSYLRLAGAHEQYF. The DNA for the CDR3 is TGTGCCAGCAGTTACCTTCGACTAGCGGGAGCCCACGAGCAGTACTTC.

The chain combines TRBV5-6 with TRBJ1-2; the match to TRBD1 covers 9 bases. This CDR3 contains 15 residues. Per the germline V gene, CDR1 is SGHDT and CDR2 is YYEEEE. V dropped 3 bases and J dropped 4; count of bases not matched to a gene: 7. CDR3 nucleotides: TGTGCCAGCAGCTATACGGACAGGGGACTCTATGGCTACACCTTC. This encodes CASSYTDRGLYGYTF.

The gene calls are TRBV7-2 and TRBJ2-7; TRBD2 aligns across 7 bases. The CDR3 covers 14 residues. Germline assignment: CDR1 SGHTA and CDR2 FQGNSA. V dropped 3 bases and J dropped 4; count of bases not matched to a gene: 6. The DNA of the CDR3 is TGTGCCAGCAGCTTTGGCGCGGGGGAATACGAGCAGTACTTC. Its protein product is CASSFGAGEYEQYF. Variable domain in full (rest from reference TRBV7-2 and TRBJ2-7): GAGVSQSPSNKVTEKGKDVELRCDPISGHTALYWYRQSLGQGLEFLIYFQGNSAPDKSGLPSDRFSAERTGGSVSTLTIQRTQQEDSAVYLCASSFGAGEYEQYFGPGTRLTVT.

This chain uses TRBV5-1 with TRBJ1-2; TRBD1 aligns across 7 bases. CDR3 length equals 16 residues. V dropped 4 bases and J dropped 4; count of bases not matched to a gene: 13. Germline V gene lookup returns CDR1 SGHRS and CDR2 YFSETQ. CDR3 loop: CASSPTGSQTFYGYTF. The DNA for the CDR3 is TGCGCCAGCAGCCCGACAGGGTCCCAGACCTTCTATGGCTACACCTTC.